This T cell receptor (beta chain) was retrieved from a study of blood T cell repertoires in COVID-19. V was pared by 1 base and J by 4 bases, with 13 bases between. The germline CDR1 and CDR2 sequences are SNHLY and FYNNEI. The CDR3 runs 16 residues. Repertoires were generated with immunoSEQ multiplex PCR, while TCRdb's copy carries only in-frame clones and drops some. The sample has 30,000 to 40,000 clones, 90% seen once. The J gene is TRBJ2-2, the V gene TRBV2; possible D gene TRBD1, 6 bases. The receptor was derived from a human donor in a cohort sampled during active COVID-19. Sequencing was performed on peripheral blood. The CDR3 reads CASSEVQGPGTGELFF. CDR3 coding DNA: TGTGCCAGCAGTGAAGTCCAGGGGCCGGGCACCGGGGAGCTGTTTTTT.